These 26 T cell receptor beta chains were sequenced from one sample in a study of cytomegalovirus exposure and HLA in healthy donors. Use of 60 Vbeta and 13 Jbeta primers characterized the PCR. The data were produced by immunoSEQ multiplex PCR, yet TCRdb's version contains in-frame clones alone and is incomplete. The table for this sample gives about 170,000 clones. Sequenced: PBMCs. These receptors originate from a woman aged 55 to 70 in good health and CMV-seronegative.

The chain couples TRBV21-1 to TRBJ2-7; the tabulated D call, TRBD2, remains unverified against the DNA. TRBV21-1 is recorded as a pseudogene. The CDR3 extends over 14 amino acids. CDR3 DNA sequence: TGTGCCAGCCCCCAAGGAGGTTTCTCCTACGAGCAGTACTTC. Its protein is CASPQGGFSYEQYF.

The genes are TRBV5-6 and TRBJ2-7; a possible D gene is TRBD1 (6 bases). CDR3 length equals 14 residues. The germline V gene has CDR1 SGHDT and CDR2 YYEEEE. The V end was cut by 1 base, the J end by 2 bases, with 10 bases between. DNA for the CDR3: TGTGCCAGCAGCTTGCTTACAGGGACCTACGAGCAGTACTTC. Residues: CASSLLTGTYEQYF. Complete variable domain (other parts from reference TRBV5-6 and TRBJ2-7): DAGVTQSPTHLIKTRGQQVTLRCSPKSGHDTVSWYQQALGQGPQFIFQYYEEEERQRGNFPDRFSGHQFPNYSSELNVNALLLGDSALYLCASSLLTGTYEQYFGPGTRLTVT.

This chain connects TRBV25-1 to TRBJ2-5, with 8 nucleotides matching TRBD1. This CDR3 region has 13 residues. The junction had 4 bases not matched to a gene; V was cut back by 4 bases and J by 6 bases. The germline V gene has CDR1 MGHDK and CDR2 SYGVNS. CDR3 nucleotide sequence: TGTGCCAGCAGTGCCCAGGGGGCTAAGACCCAGTACTTC. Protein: CASSAQGAKTQYF.

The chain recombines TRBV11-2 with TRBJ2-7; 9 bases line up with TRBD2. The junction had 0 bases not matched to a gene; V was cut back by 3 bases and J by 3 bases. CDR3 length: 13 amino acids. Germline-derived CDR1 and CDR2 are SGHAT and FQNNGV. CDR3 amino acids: CASSFSGSYEQYF. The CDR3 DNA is TGTGCCAGCAGCTTTAGCGGGAGCTACGAGCAGTACTTC.

The CDR3 loop is CATSRDRGGVHEQYF. CDR3 coding DNA: TGTGCCACCAGCAGAGACCGGGGGGGTGTCCACGAGCAGTACTTC. This chain connects TRBV15 to TRBJ2-7; 8 bases agree with TRBD2. The germline CDR1 and CDR2 sequences are LNHNV and YYDKDF (reference sequence). The CDR3 has 15 residues. V lost 0 bases, J lost 5 bases, and 6 bases stayed unmatched.

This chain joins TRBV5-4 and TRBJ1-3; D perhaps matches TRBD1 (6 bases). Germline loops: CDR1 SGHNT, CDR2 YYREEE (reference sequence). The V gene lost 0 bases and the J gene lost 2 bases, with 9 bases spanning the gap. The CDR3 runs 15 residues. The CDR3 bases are TGTGCCAGCAGCTTGGGCGGGGGCACTGGAAACACCATATATTTT. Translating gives CASSLGGGTGNTIYF.

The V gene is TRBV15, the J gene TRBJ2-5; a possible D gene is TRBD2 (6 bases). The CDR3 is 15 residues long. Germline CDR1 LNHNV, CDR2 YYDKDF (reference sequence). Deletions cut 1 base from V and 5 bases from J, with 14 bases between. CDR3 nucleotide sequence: TGTGCCACCAGCAGAGTTCTTTGGGAGGAGGAGACCCAGTACTTC. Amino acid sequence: CATSRVLWEEETQYF.

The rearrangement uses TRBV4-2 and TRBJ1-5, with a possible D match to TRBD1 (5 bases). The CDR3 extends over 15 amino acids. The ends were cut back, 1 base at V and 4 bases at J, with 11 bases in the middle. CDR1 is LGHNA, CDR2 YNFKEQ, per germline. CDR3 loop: CASSQGRGLNQPQHF. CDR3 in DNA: TGTGCCAGCAGCCAAGGTAGGGGCCTTAATCAGCCCCAGCATTTT.

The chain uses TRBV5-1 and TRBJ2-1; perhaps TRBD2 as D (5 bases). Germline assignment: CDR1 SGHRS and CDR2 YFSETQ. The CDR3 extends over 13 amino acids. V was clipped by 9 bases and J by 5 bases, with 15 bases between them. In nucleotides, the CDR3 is TGCGCCACCTTTAGCCCGAGGGACAATGAGCAGTTCTTC. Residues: CATFSPRDNEQFF.

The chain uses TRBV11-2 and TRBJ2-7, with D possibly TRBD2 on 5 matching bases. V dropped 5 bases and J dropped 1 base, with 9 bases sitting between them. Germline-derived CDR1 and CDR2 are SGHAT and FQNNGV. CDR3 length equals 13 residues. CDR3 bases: TGTGCCAGCAGCGAGGGTCCATCCTACGAGCAGTACTTC. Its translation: CASSEGPSYEQYF.

CDR3 sequence: CASSSRGQKQDTEAFF. In DNA form, the CDR3 reads TGTGCCAGCAGCTCCAGGGGGCAGAAACAGGACACTGAAGCTTTCTTT. This chain joins TRBV11-1 and TRBJ1-1; 8 nucleotides match TRBD1. The germline CDR1 and CDR2 sequences are SGHAT and FQDESV (reference sequence). There are 16 residues in the CDR3. V dropped 4 bases and J dropped 3; count of bases not matched to a gene: 10.

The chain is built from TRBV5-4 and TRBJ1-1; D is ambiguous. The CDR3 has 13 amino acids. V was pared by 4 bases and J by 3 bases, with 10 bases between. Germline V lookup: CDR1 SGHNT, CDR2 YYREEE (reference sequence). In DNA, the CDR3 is TGTGCCAGCAGCCGCCTATTTGACACTGAAGCTTTCTTT. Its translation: CASSRLFDTEAFF.

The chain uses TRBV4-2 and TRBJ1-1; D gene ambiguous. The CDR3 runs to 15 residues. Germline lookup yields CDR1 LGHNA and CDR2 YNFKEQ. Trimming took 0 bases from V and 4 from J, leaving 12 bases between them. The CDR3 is CASSQDYSGRTEAFF. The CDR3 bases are TGTGCCAGCAGCCAAGATTACAGCGGGCGCACTGAAGCTTTCTTT.

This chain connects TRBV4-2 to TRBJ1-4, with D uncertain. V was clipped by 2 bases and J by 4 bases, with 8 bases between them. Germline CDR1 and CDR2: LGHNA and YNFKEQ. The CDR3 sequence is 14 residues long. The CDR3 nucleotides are TGTGCCAGCAGCCAACCCCACTTTAATGAAAAACTGTTTTTT. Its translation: CASSQPHFNEKLFF.

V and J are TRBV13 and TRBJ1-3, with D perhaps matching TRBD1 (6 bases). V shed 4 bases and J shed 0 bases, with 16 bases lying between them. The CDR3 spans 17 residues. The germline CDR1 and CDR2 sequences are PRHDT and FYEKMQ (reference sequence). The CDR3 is CASSSGANRDSGNTIYF. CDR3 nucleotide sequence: TGTGCCAGCAGCTCCGGGGCCAACAGGGACTCTGGAAACACCATATATTTT.

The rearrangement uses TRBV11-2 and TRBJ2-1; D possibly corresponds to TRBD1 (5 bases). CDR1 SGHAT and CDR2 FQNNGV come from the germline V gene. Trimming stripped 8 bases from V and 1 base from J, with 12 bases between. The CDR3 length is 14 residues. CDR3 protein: CASGWGASYNEQFF. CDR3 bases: TGTGCCAGCGGCTGGGGCGCGTCCTACAATGAGCAGTTCTTC.

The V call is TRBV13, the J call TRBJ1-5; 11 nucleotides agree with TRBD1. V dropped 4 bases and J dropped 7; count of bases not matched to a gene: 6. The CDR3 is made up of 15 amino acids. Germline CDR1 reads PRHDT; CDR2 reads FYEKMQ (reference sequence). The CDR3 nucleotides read TGTGCCAGCAGCTCCGGGACAGGGGGTCTACAGCCCCAGCATTTT. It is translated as CASSSGTGGLQPQHF.

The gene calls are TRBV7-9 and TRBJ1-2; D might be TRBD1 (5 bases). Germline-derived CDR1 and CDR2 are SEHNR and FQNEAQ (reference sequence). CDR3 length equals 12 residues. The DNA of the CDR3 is TGTGGTCTGGGGCTCTTGGACTATGGCTACACCTTC. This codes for CGLGLLDYGYTF.

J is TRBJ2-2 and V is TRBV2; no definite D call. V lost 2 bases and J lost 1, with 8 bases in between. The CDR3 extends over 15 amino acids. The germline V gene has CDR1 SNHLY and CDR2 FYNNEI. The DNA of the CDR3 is TGTGCCAGCAGTGAATATACACAGAACACCGGGGAGCTGTTTTTT. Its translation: CASSEYTQNTGELFF.

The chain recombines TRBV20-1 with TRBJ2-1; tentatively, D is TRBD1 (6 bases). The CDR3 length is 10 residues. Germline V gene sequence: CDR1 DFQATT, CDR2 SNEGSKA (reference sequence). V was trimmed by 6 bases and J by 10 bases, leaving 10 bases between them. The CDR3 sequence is CSAKRGEQFF. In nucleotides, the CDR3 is TGCAGTGCCAAAAGGGGGGAGCAGTTCTTC.

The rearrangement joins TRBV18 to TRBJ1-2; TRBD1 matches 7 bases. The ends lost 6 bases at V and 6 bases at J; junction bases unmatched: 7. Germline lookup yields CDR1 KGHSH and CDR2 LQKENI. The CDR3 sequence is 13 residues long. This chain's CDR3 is CASSADRVDGYTF. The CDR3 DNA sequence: TGTGCCAGCTCGGCCGACAGGGTGGATGGCTACACCTTC.

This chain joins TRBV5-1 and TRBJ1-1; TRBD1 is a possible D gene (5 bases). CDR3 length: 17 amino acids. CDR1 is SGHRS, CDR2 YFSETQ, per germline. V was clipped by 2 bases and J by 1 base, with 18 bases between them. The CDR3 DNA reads TGCGCCAGCAGCTTCATGACAGCGTGGGGCACGAACACTGAAGCTTTCTTT. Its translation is CASSFMTAWGTNTEAFF.

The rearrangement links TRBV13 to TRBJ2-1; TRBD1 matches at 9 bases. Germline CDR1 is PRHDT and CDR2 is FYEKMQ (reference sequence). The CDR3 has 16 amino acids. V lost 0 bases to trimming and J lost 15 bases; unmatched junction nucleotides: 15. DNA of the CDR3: TGTGCCAGCAGCTTAGGCAAATCGATCGTCGGGACAGGGCGGTTCTTC. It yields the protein CASSLGKSIVGTGRFF.

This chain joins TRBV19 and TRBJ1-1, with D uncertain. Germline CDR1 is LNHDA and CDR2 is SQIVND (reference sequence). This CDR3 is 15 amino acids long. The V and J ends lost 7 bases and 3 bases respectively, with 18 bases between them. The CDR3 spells CASIPPGRAYTEAFF. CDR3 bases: TGTGCCAGTATCCCGCCCGGGAGGGCGTACACTGAAGCTTTCTTT.

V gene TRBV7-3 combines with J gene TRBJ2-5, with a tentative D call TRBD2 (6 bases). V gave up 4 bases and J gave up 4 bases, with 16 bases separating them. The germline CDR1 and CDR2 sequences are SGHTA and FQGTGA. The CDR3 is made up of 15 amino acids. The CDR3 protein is CASSSDGRRSETQYF. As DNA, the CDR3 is TGTGCCAGCAGCTCAGACGGGAGAAGGTCAGAGACCCAGTACTTC. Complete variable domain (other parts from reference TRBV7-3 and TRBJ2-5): GAGVSQTPSNKVTEKGKYVELRCDPISGHTALYWYRQSLGQGPEFLIYFQGTGAADDSGLPNDRFFAVRPEGSVSTLKIQRTERGDSAVYLCASSSDGRRSETQYFGPGTRLLVL.

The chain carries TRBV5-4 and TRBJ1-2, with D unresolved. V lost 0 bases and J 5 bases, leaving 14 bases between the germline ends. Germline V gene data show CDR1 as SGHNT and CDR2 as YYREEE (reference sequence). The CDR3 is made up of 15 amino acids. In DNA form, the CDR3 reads TGTGCCAGCAGCTTGGGAACGGGAACCCAGTATGGCTACACCTTC. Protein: CASSLGTGTQYGYTF.